This T cell receptor (beta chain) was recovered during a study of Ad26.COV2.S vaccination and SARS-CoV-2 variants listed by TCRdb under 2021. Regarding the complete study: Vaccine-arm donors were drawn from COV1001, a multicentre, randomized, double-blind, placebo-controlled phase I-IIa trial of Ad26.COV2.S in healthy adults. Ad26.COV2.S was administered intramuscularly at 5 x 10^10 or 1 x 10^11 viral particles, either as a single shot or as two shots given 56 days apart. The specificity and breadth of SARS-CoV-2-reactive T cell receptors after Ad26.COV2.S vaccination were assessed by TCRbeta repertoire sequencing. A total of 32 samples were included in the TCR-sequenced set, comprising 19 Ad26.COV2.S vaccine recipients, 5 placebo recipients and 8 SARS-CoV-2 convalescent individuals. Trial participants were randomized into five groups of five, in which low-dose or high-dose Ad26.COV2.S was given once or twice, or placebo was given on both occasions. Blinding of investigators to trial group allocation was maintained during experiments and outcome assessment.

The CDR3 starts with the cysteine, ends with the phenylalanine, and has 17 residues. This entry keeps only the CDR3 DNA: 51 bases, framed from base 1. V is cut back by 5 bases and J by 0 bases, with 10 bases in the junction unmatched. CDR1 and CDR2 are read off the germline V gene as SGHTS and YDEGEE. About this clone itself: Its antigen target is currently unknown. Per-base qualities were not stored, and no clone one base away is much larger.

General conclusions and limits of the study: According to the authors, total T cell responses may have been underestimated by the TCR breadth and depth analyses. Substantial breadth of spike-specific CD8+ and CD4+ T cell responses was reported after vaccination. Non-spike TCR breadth was comparable between vaccine and placebo recipients, consistent with the vaccine containing only spike. The study was not powered to compare responses between vaccine doses or regimens. Higher spike-specific TCR breadth was observed in Ad26.COV2.S recipients than in placebo recipients (P = 0.0014).

What the treatment or condition label conveys for this sample: roughly 20 received Ad26.COV2.S at low or high dose, single or two shots; several received placebo; per-sample allocation not given. Repertoires of vaccine and placebo recipients were sequenced from samples taken on day 63 after the first injection. Between 29 July and 7 August 2020, Cohort 1b enrolled 25 adults aged 18-55 years at one site in Boston, USA. Ad26.COV2.S was a replication-incompetent adenovirus type 26 vector that expressed a prefusion-stabilized SARS-CoV-2 spike protein derived from the original Wuhan strain. TCRbeta CDR3 regions were sequenced with the immunoSEQ Assay. After extraction, genomic DNA underwent amplification by bias-controlled multiplex PCR, followed by high-throughput sequencing. The authors' pipeline ran thus. Collapsing and filtering of sequences were performed to quantify the absolute abundance of each unique TCRbeta CDR3 region. T cell fraction was estimated by normalization of TCRbeta template counts to usable DNA, with usable DNA being measured through amplification of reference genes present in all nucleated cells. Repertoire TCRs were annotated as SARS-CoV-2-specific when V gene, CDR3 amino acid sequence and J gene were exactly matched to a known reactive TCR set. MIRA supplied the reference SARS-CoV-2 TCR set, which was filtered for enrichment in COVID-19-positive ImmuneCODE repertoires so that public or cross-reactive TCRs were removed. Using the MIRA antigens, annotated TCRs were further analysed by specific ORF or by position within an ORF. Breadth was defined as the number of annotated unique rearrangements divided by the total number of unique productive rearrangements, and depth was defined as the summed frequency of the annotated unique rearrangements. Two-sided Wilcoxon rank-sum tests were applied when comparing TCR breadth between groups. The table comes from immuneACCESS by way of TCRdb, which keeps in-frame sequences with V and J called. Part of the clones is missing from these tables; in studies checked, under half for an unresolved V gene and the rest for unknown reasons. D and trimming come from the DNA, and the V and J calls and clone size come from that table. The sample table contains some 340,000 clones; only one count was recorded for approximately 80% of them. Of the sample, 2% to 2.5% is held by the ten largest clones.

Sequences were derived from peripheral blood, sampled in a trial of Ad26.COV2.S vaccine versus placebo. The rearrangement combines TRBV5-8 with TRBJ2-2; the junction holds 7 bases that match TRBD2. The clonotype originates from a person between 18 and 60 years old who received the Ad26.COV2.S COVID-19 vaccine or a placebo. The DNA sequence is TGTGCCAGCAGAATGGGAGGGGAACTCACGAACACCGGGGAGCTGTTTTTT. Its protein reads: CASRMGGELTNTGELFF.